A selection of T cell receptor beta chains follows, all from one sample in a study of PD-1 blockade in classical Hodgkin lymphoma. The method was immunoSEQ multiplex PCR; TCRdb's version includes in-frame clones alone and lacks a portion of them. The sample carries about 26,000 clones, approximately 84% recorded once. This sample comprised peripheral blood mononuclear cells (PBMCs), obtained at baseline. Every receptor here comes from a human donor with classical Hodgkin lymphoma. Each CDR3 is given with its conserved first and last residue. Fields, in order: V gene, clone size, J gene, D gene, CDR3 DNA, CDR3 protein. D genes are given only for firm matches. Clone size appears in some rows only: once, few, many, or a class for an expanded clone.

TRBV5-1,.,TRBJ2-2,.,TGCGCCAGCAGCCCTCTTCCCCTAGGGACGAACACCGGGGAGCTGTTTTTT,CASSPLPLGTNTGELFF
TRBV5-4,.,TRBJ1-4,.,TGTGCCAGCAGCCTGCGACCTTATGAAAAACTGTTTTTT,CASSLRPYEKLFF
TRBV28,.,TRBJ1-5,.,TGTGCCAGCAGCCCCCCCTATCGGCCCCAGCATTTT,CASSPPYRPQHF
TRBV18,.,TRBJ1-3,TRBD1,TGTGCCAGCTCACCAACGACCCTGAACGACAGGGACTCTGGAAACACCATATATTTT,CASSPTTLNDRDSGNTIYF
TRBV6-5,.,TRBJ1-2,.,TGTGCCAGCAGCCGGGGCAGAACTAACTATGGCTACACCTTC,CASSRGRTNYGYTF
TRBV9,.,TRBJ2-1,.,TGTGCCAGCACCCAGCTCTGGGACGGTTACAATGAGCAGTTCTTC,CASTQLWDGYNEQFF
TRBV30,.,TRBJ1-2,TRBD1,TGTGCCTGGAGTGTCAGACAGGGGTACTATGGCTACACCTTC,CAWSVRQGYYGYTF
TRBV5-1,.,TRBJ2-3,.,TGCGCCAGCAGTACGGGACTCCCGCCAGATACGCAGTATTTT,CASSTGLPPDTQYF
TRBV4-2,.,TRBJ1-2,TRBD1,TGTGCCAGCAATTCGGGACAGGGGGCGCGATATGGCTACACCTTC,CASNSGQGARYGYTF
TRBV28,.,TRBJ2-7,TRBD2,TGTGCCAGCAGAGGAGCGGGGGATTCGAGGGGCTACGAGCAGTACTTC,CASRGAGDSRGYEQYF
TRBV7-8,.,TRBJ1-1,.,TGTGCCAGCAGCTTAGTTGGGGGGGGAAGGACTGAAGCTTTCTTT,CASSLVGGGRTEAFF
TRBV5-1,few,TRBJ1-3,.,TGCGCCAGCAGCTTGCAGAGCTCTGGAAACACCATATATTTT,CASSLQSSGNTIYF
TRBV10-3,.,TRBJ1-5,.,TGTGCCATCAGTGAGTCGTGGGTGGGGCTTAGCAATCAGCCCCAGCATTTT,CAISESWVGLSNQPQHF